This TCR beta chain derives from a study of beta chain features in type 1 diabetes. This clone has just a few counts. Isolated RNA was reverse transcribed in full, so expressed TCRB transcripts were sequenced. The assay was immunoSEQ multiplex PCR, and TCRdb's table has in-frame clones only and misses some. The table includes 400,000 to 600,000 clones, 25% to 35% detected once. Trimming removed 10 bases at V and 0 bases at J, with 8 bases between. The CDR3 has 12 residues. Germline V lookup: CDR1 SEHNR, CDR2 FQNEAQ (reference sequence). Sequenced input: naive CD4+ T cells from blood. This receptor was obtained from a man aged 18 to 29 in good health. The chain has TRBV7-9 and TRBJ2-3, with D hard to call. CDR3 in amino acids: CATSISTDTQYF. The CDR3 DNA reads as TGTGCCACATCAATTAGCACAGATACGCAGTATTTT.